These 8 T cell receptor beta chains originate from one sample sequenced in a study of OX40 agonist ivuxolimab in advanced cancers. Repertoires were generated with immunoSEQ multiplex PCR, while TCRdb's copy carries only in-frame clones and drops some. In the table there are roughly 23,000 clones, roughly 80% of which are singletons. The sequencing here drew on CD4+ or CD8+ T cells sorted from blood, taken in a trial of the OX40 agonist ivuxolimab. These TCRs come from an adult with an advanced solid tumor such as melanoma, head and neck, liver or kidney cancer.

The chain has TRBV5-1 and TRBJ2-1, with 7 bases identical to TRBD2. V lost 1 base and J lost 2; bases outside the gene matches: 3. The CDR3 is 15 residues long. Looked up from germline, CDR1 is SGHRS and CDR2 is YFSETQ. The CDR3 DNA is TGCGCCAGCAGCTTGCGTGGGGGGGCCTACAATGAGCAGTTCTTC. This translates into CASSLRGGAYNEQFF.

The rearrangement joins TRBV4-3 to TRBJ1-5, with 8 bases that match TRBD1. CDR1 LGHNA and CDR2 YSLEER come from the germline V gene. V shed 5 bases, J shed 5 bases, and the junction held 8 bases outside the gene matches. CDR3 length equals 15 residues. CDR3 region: CASSRDRGVHQPQHF. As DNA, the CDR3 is TGCGCCAGCAGCAGAGACAGGGGTGTACATCAGCCCCAGCATTTT.

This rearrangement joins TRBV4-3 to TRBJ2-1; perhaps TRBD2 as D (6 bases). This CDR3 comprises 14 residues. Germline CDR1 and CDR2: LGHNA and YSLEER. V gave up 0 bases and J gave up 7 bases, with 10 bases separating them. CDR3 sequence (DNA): TGCGCCAGCAGCCAAGATCGGAGCGGGAATGAGCAGTTCTTC. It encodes CASSQDRSGNEQFF.

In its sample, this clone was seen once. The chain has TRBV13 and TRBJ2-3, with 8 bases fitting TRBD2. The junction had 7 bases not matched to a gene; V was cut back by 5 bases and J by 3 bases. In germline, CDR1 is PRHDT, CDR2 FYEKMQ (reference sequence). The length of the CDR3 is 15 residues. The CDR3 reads CASSLSGGETDTQYF. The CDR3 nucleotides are TGTGCCAGCAGCCTAAGCGGGGGAGAAACAGATACGCAGTATTTT.

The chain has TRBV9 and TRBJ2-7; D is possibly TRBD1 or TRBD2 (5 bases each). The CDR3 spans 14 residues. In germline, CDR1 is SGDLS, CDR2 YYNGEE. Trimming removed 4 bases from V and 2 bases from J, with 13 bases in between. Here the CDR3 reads CASSPWDGAYEQYF. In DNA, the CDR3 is TGTGCCAGCAGCCCGTGGGACGGGGCCTACGAGCAGTACTTC.

CDR3 protein: CASSKGGEQYF. The DNA of the CDR3 is TGTGCCAGCAGCAAAGGGGGCGAGCAGTACTTC. The genes are TRBV21-1 and TRBJ2-7. TRBV21-1 is a pseudogene segment. The CDR3 covers 11 residues.

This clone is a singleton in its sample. The CDR3 here is CASSASSGAWGTDTQYF. CDR3 bases: TGTGCCAGCAGCGCCAGTAGTGGGGCCTGGGGCACAGATACGCAGTATTTT. V gene TRBV9 combines with J gene TRBJ2-3; D is possibly TRBD1 (5 bases). Germline V lookup: CDR1 SGDLS, CDR2 YYNGEE. V gave up 3 bases and J gave up 1 base, with 18 bases separating them. CDR3 length equals 17 residues.

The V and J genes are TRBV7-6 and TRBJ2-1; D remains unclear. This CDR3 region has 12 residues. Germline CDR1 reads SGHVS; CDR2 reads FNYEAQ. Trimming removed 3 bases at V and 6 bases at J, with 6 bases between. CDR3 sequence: CASSFWLNEQFF. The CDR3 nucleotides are TGTGCCAGCAGCTTTTGGCTCAATGAGCAGTTCTTC.